The rows below give T cell receptor beta chains drawn from one sample of a study of cytomegalovirus exposure and HLA in healthy donors. Sequenced by immunoSEQ multiplex PCR; TCRdb stores in-frame clones only, minus some. The listing records 150,000 to 250,000 clones. Sequences were obtained from PBMCs. The receptors were sampled from a boy aged 5 to 17 in good health and CMV-seronegative. Each CDR3 is given with its conserved first and last residue. A D gene is named only where the DNA matches it firmly.

V: TRBV5-4
D: .
J: TRBJ1-2
length: 16
CDR3: CASSRPEGDRDGGYTF

V: TRBV29-1
D: TRBD2
J: TRBJ2-3
length: 14
CDR3: CSHSGLLSTDTQYF

V: TRBV4-1
D: TRBD1
J: TRBJ1-3
length: 12
CDR3: CASSQDRGTIYF

V: TRBV5-1
D: .
J: TRBJ1-1
length: 15
CDR3: CASSSDSYRGTEAFF

V: TRBV5-1
D: TRBD1
J: TRBJ2-3
length: 14
CDR3: CASSPGTGRDTQYF

V: TRBV6-5
D: .
J: TRBJ1-2
length: 13
CDR3: CASRLDGRVGYTF

V: TRBV12-5
D: TRBD2
J: TRBJ2-7
length: 17
CDR3: CASGLVTGAGRGDEQYF

V: TRBV4-2
D: .
J: TRBJ1-4
length: 14
CDR3: CASSQETDNEKLFF

V: TRBV19
D: .
J: TRBJ1-6
length: 16
CDR3: CASSSQQDTYNSPLHF

V: TRBV7-3
D: TRBD2
J: TRBJ2-5
length: 15
CDR3: CASSLGGGNQETQYF

V: TRBV30
D: .
J: TRBJ2-5
length: 12
CDR3: CAWRSIQETQYF

V: TRBV5-8
D: .
J: TRBJ1-2
length: 13
CDR3: CASSLGTFYGYTF

V: TRBV28
D: TRBD1
J: TRBJ1-1
length: 17
CDR3: CACSLPQGAILNTEAFF

V: TRBV4-2
D: TRBD2
J: TRBJ2-7
length: 17
CDR3: CASSQLLAGVSSYEQYF

V: TRBV6-1
D: TRBD2
J: TRBJ2-5
length: 11
CDR3: CASAAGGEQYF

V: TRBV27
D: TRBD1
J: TRBJ1-2
length: 16
CDR3: CASRSPGDSLNYGYTF